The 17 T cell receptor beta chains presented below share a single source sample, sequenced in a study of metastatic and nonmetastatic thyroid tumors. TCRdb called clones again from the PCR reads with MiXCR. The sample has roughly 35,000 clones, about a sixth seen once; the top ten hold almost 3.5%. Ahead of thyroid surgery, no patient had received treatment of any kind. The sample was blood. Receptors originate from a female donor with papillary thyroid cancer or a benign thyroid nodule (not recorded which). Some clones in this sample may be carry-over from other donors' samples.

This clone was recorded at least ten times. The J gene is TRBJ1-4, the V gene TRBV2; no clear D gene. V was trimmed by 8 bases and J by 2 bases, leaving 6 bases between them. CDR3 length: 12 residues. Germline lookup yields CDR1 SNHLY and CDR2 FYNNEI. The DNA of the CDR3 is TGTGCCAGCGAGGGCACTAATGAAAAACTGTTTTTT. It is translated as CASEGTNEKLFF. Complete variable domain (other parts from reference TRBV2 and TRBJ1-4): EPEVTQTPSHQVTQMGQEVILRCVPISNHLYFYWYRQILGQKVEFLVSFYNNEISEKSEIFDDQFSVERPDGSNFTLKIRSTKLEDSAMYFCASEGTNEKLFFGSGTQLSVL.

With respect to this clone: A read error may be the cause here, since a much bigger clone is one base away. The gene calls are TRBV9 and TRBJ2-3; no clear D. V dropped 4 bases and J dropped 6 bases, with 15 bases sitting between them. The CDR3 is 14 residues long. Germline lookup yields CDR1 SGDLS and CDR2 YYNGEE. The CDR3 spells CASSLGLGLDTQYF. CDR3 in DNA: TGTGCCAGCAGCTTAGGGCTGGGCCTGGATACGCAGTATTTT.

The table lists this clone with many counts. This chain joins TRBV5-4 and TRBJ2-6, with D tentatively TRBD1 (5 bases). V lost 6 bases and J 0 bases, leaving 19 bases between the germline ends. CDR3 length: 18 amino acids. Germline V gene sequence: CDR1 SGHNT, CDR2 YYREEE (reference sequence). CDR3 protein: CASTVGLHGPSGANVLTF. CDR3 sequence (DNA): TGTGCCAGCACCGTGGGGCTCCATGGACCCTCTGGGGCCAACGTCCTGACTTTC.

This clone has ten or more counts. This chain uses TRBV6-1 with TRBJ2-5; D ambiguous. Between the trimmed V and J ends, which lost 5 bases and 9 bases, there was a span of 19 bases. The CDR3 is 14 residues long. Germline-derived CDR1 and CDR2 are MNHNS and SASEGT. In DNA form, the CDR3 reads TGTGCCAGCAGTCGAAACCGAATGAGTTCGGCCCAGTACTTC. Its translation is CASSRNRMSSAQYF.

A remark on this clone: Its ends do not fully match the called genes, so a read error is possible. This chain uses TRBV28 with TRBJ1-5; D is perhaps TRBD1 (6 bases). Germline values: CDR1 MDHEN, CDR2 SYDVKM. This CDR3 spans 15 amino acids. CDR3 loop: CASNRGQVGNKPKHF. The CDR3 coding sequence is TGTGCCAGCAACCGGGGGCAGGTGGGGAATAAGCCCAAGCATTTT.

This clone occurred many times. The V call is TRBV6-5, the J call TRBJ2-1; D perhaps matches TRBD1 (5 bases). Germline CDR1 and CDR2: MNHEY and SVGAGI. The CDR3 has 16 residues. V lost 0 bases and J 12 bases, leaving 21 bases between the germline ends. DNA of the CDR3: TGTGCCAGCAGTTACTCGGGCGCACAGGTTGGGAAGGGGCAGTTCTTC. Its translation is CASSYSGAQVGKGQFF.

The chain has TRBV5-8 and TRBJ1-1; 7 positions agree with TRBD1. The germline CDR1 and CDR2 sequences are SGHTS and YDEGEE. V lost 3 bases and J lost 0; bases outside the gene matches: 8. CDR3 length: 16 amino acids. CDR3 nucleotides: TGTGCCAGCAGCTCTGGACAGGCGTCCTTGAACACTGAAGCTTTCTTT. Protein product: CASSSGQASLNTEAFF.

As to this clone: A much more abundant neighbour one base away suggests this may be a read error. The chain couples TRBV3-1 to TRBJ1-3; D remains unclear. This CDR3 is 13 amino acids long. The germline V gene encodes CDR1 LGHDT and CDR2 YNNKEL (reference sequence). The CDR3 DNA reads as TGTGTCAGCAGCGAAGGTAGGAGAAACACCATATATTTT. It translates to CVSSEGRRNTIYF.

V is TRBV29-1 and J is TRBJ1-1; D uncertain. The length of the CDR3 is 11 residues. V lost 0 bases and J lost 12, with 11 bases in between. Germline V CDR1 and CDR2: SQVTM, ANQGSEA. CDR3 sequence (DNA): TGCAGCGTTGAAGACCCGGACGGGTCTTTCTTT. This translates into CSVEDPDGSFF. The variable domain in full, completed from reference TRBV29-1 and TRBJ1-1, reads SAVISQKPSRDICQRGTSLTIQCQVDSQVTMMFWYRQQPGQSLTLIATANQGSEATYESGFVIDKFPISRPNLTFSTLTVSNMSPEDSSIYLCSVEDPDGSFFGQGTRLTVV.

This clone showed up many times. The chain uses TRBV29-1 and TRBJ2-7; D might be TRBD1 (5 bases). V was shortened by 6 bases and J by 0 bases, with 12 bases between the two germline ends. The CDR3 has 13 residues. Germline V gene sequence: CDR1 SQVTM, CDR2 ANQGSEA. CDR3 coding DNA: TGCAGCGTCGAGGACAAGGCCTCCTACGAGCAGTACTTC. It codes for CSVEDKASYEQYF.

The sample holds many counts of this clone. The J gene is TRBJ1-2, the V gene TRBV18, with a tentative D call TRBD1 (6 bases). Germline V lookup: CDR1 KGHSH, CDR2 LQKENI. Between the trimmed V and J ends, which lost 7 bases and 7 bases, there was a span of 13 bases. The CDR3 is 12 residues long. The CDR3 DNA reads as TGTGCCAGCTATACAGGGTTTTCTGGCTACACCTTC. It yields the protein CASYTGFSGYTF.

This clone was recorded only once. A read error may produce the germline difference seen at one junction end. CDR3 protein: CASSLASVWAFVTGELFF. CDR3 nucleotides: TGCGCCAGCAGCTTGGCCTCCGTCTGGGCATTCGTAACCGGGGAGTTGTTTTTT. The chain carries TRBV5-1 and TRBJ2-2, with D tentatively TRBD2 (5 bases). The CDR3 has 18 residues. Germline V lookup: CDR1 SGHRS, CDR2 YFSETQ.

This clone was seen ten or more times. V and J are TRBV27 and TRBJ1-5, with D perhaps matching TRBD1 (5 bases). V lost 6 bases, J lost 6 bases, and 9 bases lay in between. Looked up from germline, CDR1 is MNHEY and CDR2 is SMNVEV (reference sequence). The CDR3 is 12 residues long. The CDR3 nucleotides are TGTGCCAGCAGAAGGGGAAGTCAGCCCCAGCATTTT. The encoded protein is CASRRGSQPQHF.

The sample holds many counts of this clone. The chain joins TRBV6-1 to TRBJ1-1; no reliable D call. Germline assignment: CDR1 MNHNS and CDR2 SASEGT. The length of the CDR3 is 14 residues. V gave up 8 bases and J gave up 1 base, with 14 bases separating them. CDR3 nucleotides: TGTGCCAGCCAGACGACAAACAGGAACACTGAAGCTTTCTTT. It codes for CASQTTNRNTEAFF.

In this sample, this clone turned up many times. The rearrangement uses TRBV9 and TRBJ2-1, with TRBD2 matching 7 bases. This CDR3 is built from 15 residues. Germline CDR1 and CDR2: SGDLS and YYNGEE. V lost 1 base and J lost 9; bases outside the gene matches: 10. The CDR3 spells CASSVFSGGVGEQFF. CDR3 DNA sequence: TGTGCCAGCAGCGTATTCTCGGGAGGCGTGGGTGAGCAGTTCTTC.

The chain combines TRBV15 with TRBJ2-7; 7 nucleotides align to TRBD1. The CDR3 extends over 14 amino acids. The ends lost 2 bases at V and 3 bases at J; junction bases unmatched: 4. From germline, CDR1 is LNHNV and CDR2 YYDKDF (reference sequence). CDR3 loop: CATSRRQGDYEQYF. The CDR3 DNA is TGTGCCACCAGCAGACGACAGGGCGACTACGAGCAGTACTTC. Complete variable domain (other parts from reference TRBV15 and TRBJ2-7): DAMVIQNPRYQVTQFGKPVTLSCSQTLNHNVMYWYQQKSSQAPKLLFHYYDKDFNNEADTPDNFQSRRPNTSFCFLDIRSPGLGDTAMYLCATSRRQGDYEQYFGPGTRLTVT.

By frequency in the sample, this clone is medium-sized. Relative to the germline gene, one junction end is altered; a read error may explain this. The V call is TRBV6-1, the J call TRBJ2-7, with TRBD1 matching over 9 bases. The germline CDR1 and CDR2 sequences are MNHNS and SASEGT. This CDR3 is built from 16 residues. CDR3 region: CASSKAGTGYSYEQYF. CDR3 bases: TGTGCCAGCAGTAAAGCCGGGACAGGGTATTCCTACGAGCAGTACTTC.